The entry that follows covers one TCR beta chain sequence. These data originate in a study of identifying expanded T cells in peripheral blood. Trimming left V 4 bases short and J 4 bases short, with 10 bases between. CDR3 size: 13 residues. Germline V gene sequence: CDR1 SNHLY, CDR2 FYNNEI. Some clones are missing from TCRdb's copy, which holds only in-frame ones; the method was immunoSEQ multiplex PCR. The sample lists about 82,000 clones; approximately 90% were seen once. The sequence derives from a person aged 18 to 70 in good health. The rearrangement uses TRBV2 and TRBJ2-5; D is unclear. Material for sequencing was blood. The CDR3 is CASSVGVRETQYF. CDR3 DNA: TGTGCCAGCAGTGTTGGGGTCCGAGAGACCCAGTACTTC.